The 21 T cell receptor beta chains given below trace back to one sample, sequenced in a study of T cells in Graves' hyperthyroidism and ophthalmopathy. Amplification yielded TCR beta CDR3 regions, with RNA transcripts as the source. A set of HTBI primers served as the primers for a first-round RT-PCR of the TCR CDR3. TCRdb reprocessed the multiplex PCR reads via MiXCR and lists one record per CDR3 protein. The repertoire holds about 570,000 distinct CDR3 sequences, more than 45% seen once, with around a fifth in the top ten. The specimen was peripheral blood or thyroid tissue (not recorded which). The receptors derive from an adult woman with Graves' disease, either hyperthyroidism or ophthalmopathy (not recorded which).

This clonotype was detected many times. The V and J genes are TRBV4-1 and TRBJ2-7; tentatively, D is TRBD1 or TRBD2 (5 bases each). Germline CDR1 reads MGHRA; CDR2 reads YSYEKL. This CDR3 is 14 amino acids long. Deletions cut 2 bases from V and 2 bases from J, with 10 bases between. The CDR3 loop reads CASSQRDGAYEQYF. CDR3 bases: TGCGCCAGCAGCCAACGGGACGGTGCCTACGAGCAGTACTTC.

The V call is TRBV7-9, the J call TRBJ2-5; either TRBD1 or TRBD2 may supply D (5 bases each). The germline V gene encodes CDR1 SEHNR and CDR2 FQNEAQ (reference sequence). This CDR3 region has 17 residues. V was cut by 5 bases and J by 2 bases, with 21 bases left in between. The chain's CDR3 is CASSPARGRSNQETQYF. DNA of the CDR3: TGTGCCAGCAGCCCCGCCCGGGGCAGGTCCAATCAAGAGACCCAGTACTTC.

This rearrangement joins TRBV20-1 to TRBJ2-7; tentatively, D is TRBD1 or TRBD2 (5 bases each). Germline CDR1 DFQATT, CDR2 SNEGSKA (reference sequence). V dropped 6 bases and J dropped 4 bases, with 19 bases sitting between them. This CDR3 has 14 residues. DNA for the CDR3: TGCAGTGCCAACATAGGGACGGGCGGGTACGAGCAGTACTTC. Residues: CSANIGTGGYEQYF.

The sample holds many counts of this clonotype. The chain couples TRBV6-5 to TRBJ1-6; 7 positions match TRBD1. V shed 4 bases and J 5 bases; nucleotides not matched to a gene: 11. The CDR3 is made up of 17 amino acids. Germline V gene data show CDR1 as MNHEY and CDR2 as SVGAGI. The CDR3 protein is CASSSRATGPNNSPLHF. The CDR3 nucleotides are TGTGCCAGCAGTTCGCGGGCGACAGGGCCAAATAATTCACCCCTCCACTTT.

The chain couples TRBV24-1 to TRBJ1-2; D is unclear. CDR1 and CDR2 (germline): KGHDR, SFDVKD. Trimming took off 5 bases at V and 7 bases at J, with 13 bases between the two ends. This CDR3 has 13 amino acids. CDR3 DNA: TGTGCCACCAGTGCTCAGATGACGGCTGGCTACACCTTC. It translates to CATSAQMTAGYTF.

This clonotype has a single count. The V call is TRBV2, the J call TRBJ1-2; perhaps TRBD1 as D (5 bases). The germline V gene encodes CDR1 SNHLY and CDR2 FYNNEI. V was clipped by 4 bases and J by 8 bases, with 8 bases between them. This CDR3 has 11 amino acids. CDR3 region: CASSGGLGYTF. CDR3 coding DNA: TGTGCCAGCAGTGGGGGACTGGGCTACACCTTC.

This sequence joins TRBV6-5 and TRBJ1-1; D possibly corresponds to TRBD1 (6 bases). This CDR3 has 13 amino acids. Per germline, CDR1 MNHEY and CDR2 SVGAGI. Trimming removed 8 bases from V and 7 bases from J, with 17 bases in between. CDR3 in amino acids: CASGRDIWDEAFF. The CDR3 bases are TGTGCCAGCGGCCGGGACATCTGGGATGAAGCTTTCTTT.

This chain uses TRBV5-1 with TRBJ2-5, with D perhaps matching TRBD2 (5 bases). CDR3 size: 16 residues. The ends were cut back, 0 bases at V and 4 bases at J, with 16 bases in the middle. Germline lookup yields CDR1 SGHRS and CDR2 YFSETQ. The CDR3 DNA sequence: TGCGCCAGCAGCTTGGACTCGGGGATGATAATAGAGACCCAGTACTTC. It specifies CASSLDSGMIIETQYF.

The chain combines TRBV5-1 with TRBJ1-4; D perhaps matches TRBD1 (6 bases). The CDR3 is made up of 14 amino acids. Trimming took off 0 bases at V and 8 bases at J, with 11 bases between the two ends. Per germline, CDR1 SGHRS and CDR2 YFSETQ. CDR3 in DNA: TGCGCCAGCAGCTTGGGGACAGCACGGGAAAAACTGTTTTTT. Protein product: CASSLGTAREKLFF. The whole variable domain, filled in from reference TRBV5-1 and TRBJ1-4, reads KAGVTQTPRYLIKTRGQQVTLSCSPISGHRSVSWYQQTPGQGLQFLFEYFSETQRNKGNFPGRFSGRQFSNSRSEMNVSTLELGDSALYLCASSLGTAREKLFFGSGTQLSVL.

In its sample, this clonotype was seen once. CDR3 nucleotides: TGTGCCAGCAGTGAACCGACAGGGGGTACAACTAATGAAAAACTGTTTTTT. Translated: CASSEPTGGTTNEKLFF. The chain has TRBV6-4 and TRBJ1-4; 9 positions agree with TRBD1. This CDR3 is 17 amino acids long. Germline loops: CDR1 MRHNA, CDR2 SNTAGT. The V and J ends lost 3 bases and 0 bases, in that order; junction bases with no gene match: 5.

The chain joins TRBV9 to TRBJ1-1; 7 bases match TRBD1. The CDR3 has 15 residues. Germline V CDR1 and CDR2: SGDLS, YYNGEE. Trimming cost V 6 bases and J 3 bases; bases outside gene matches: 11. Written as DNA, the CDR3 is TGTGCCAGCACTCAGAATCAGGGGGACGACACTGAAGCTTTCTTT. This gives the protein CASTQNQGDDTEAFF. Looking up the rest from reference TRBV9 and TRBJ1-1 gives the full variable domain: DSGVTQTPKHLITATGQRVTLRCSPRSGDLSVYWYQQSLDQGLQFLIQYYNGEERAKGNILERFSAQQFPDLHSELNLSSLELGDSALYFCASTQNQGDDTEAFFGQGTRLTVV.

Only a few counts were recorded for this clonotype. The chain carries TRBV2 and TRBJ1-6; 8 bases map to TRBD1. Trimming removed 11 bases from V and 5 bases from J; junction bases left unmatched: 5. The CDR3 has 13 residues. Germline CDR1 is SNHLY and CDR2 is FYNNEI. Written as DNA, the CDR3 is TGTGCCTTTGGACAGGGCCATAATTCACCCCTCCACTTT. This codes for CAFGQGHNSPLHF.

This clonotype was detected once. V gene TRBV20-1 combines with J gene TRBJ1-3; tentative D call: TRBD1 (6 bases). The CDR3 totals 13 residues. Germline V CDR1 and CDR2: DFQATT, SNEGSKA (reference sequence). The CDR3 nucleotides are TGCATCCCCCCAGACAGGTCTGGAAACACCATATATTTT. Its protein is CIPPDRSGNTIYF.

This clonotype has at least ten counts. V usage is TRBV4-1 and J usage is TRBJ1-2; TRBD1 is a possible D gene (5 bases). The CDR3 has 15 amino acids. V was trimmed by 2 bases and J by 4 bases, leaving 14 bases between them. Germline lookup yields CDR1 MGHRA and CDR2 YSYEKL. The chain's CDR3 is CASSQSPTELYGYTF. CDR3 in DNA: TGCGCCAGCAGCCAATCCCCGACAGAACTCTATGGCTACACCTTC.

This clonotype was counted only a few times. The V and J genes are TRBV15 and TRBJ1-5; D gene unclear. The CDR3 spans 15 residues. The germline gives CDR1 LNHNV, CDR2 YYDKDF (reference sequence). Trimming took 0 bases from V and 6 from J, leaving 12 bases between them. The CDR3 DNA sequence: TGTGCCACCAGCAGAGATCCGGGAGCTGCTCAGCCCCAGCATTTT. The encoded protein is CATSRDPGAAQPQHF.

This clonotype showed up just once. No DNA is shown, since the ends of the CDR3 on it are uncertain; the CDR3 is the one TCRdb lists. The rearrangement links TRBV7-3 to TRBJ1-1; the table's D call of TRBD1 was not tested on the DNA. The CDR3 is made up of 19 amino acids, end residues included. Germline values: CDR1 SGHTA, CDR2 FQGTGA. CDR3 loop: CASSFYICSARAPGSEAFF.

The genes are TRBV5-1 and TRBJ2-3; D not certain. Trimming removed 0 bases from V and 2 bases from J, with 10 bases in between. The CDR3 totals 15 residues. Germline-derived CDR1 and CDR2 are SGHRS and YFSETQ. The CDR3 here is CASSLDGSLTDTQYF. As DNA, the CDR3 is TGCGCCAGCAGCTTGGATGGTAGTCTCACAGATACGCAGTATTTT.

This clonotype was seen ten or more times. The chain links TRBV19 to TRBJ1-1; 8 bases agree with TRBD1. V lost 6 bases, J lost 3 bases, and 12 bases stayed unmatched. The CDR3 sequence is 16 residues long. In germline, CDR1 is LNHDA, CDR2 SQIVND (reference sequence). CDR3: CASSNPPDRVDTEAFF. CDR3 nucleotide sequence: TGTGCCAGTAGCAACCCCCCGGACAGGGTAGACACTGAAGCTTTCTTT.

This clonotype was detected only once. One base away lies a much larger clone, so this may be a sequencing read error. The rearrangement links TRBV30 to TRBJ1-1; D is undetermined. This CDR3 has 12 amino acids. Per the germline V gene, CDR1 is GTSNPN and CDR2 is SVGIG (reference sequence). Trimming took 0 bases from V and 8 from J, leaving 10 bases between them. DNA for the CDR3: TGTGCCTGGAGTGTACAGTACAAGGAAGCTTTCTTT. It encodes CAWSVQYKEAFF.

This clonotype was seen ten or more times. This chain joins TRBV28 and TRBJ2-5, with D perhaps TRBD1 (5 bases). In germline, CDR1 is MDHEN, CDR2 SYDVKM. The V end was cut by 7 bases, the J end by 4 bases, with 13 bases between. The CDR3 consists of 13 residues. The CDR3 sequence is CASNFQGTETQYF. Written as DNA, the CDR3 is TGTGCCAGCAACTTCCAGGGTACAGAGACCCAGTACTTC.

V is TRBV29-1 and J is TRBJ1-2; D gene uncertain. This CDR3 is 11 amino acids long. Trimming pared 3 bases from V and 4 bases from J, leaving 6 bases between. Germline V lookup: CDR1 SQVTM, CDR2 ANQGSEA. The CDR3 protein is CSVEDGYGYTF. The CDR3, as DNA: TGCAGCGTTGAGGACGGCTATGGCTACACCTTC.